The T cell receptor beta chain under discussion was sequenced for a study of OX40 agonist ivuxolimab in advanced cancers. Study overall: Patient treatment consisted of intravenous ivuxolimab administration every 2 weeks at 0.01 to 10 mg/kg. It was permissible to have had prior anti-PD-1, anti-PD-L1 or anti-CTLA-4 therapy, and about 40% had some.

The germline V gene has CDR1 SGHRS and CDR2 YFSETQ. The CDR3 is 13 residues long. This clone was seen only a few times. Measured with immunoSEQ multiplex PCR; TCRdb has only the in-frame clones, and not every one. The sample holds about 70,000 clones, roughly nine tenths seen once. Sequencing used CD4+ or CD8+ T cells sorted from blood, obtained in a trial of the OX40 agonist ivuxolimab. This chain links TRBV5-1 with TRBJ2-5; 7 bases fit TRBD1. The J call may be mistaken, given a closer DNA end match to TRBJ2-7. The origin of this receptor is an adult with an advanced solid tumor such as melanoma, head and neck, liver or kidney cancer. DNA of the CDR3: TGCGCCAGCAGCTTCCGGGACAGAGACGAGCAGTACTTC. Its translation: CASSFRDRDEQYF.